This T cell receptor beta chain is drawn from a study of graft-versus-host responses after intestinal transplantation. Study details: Multivisceral, liver-intestinal, or isolated intestinal transplants were given to recipients. Among the recipients, all got anti-thymocyte globulin induction and then tacrolimus and steroids for roughly three years. Study-wide results and caveats: Recipient-marrow GvH clones were detected, some having first appeared in ileum or blood.

The protocol was immunoSEQ multiplex PCR, while the TCRdb copy is restricted to in-frame clones and leaves out a portion. The sample lists 7,600 or so clones, roughly 80% seen once, with 9.5% to 13% in the top ten. CDR1 is SGHAT, CDR2 FQNNGV, per germline. This CDR3 has 15 amino acids. Trimming removed 1 base from V and 6 bases from J, with 15 bases in between. Graft specimens yielded both intraepithelial and lamina propria lymphocytes. Details on this clone: Its antigen is unidentified.

This sample comprised ileum tissue, obtained approximately 120 days after transplant. The rearrangement uses TRBV11-2 and TRBJ2-5; D is unclear. The origin of this receptor is a human patient who received an intestinal transplant, so some T cells may come from the graft donor. Here the CDR3 reads CASSLGSHSTKTQYF. The CDR3 region has the DNA TGTGCCAGCAGCTTAGGCTCCCACAGTACAAAGACCCAGTACTTC.